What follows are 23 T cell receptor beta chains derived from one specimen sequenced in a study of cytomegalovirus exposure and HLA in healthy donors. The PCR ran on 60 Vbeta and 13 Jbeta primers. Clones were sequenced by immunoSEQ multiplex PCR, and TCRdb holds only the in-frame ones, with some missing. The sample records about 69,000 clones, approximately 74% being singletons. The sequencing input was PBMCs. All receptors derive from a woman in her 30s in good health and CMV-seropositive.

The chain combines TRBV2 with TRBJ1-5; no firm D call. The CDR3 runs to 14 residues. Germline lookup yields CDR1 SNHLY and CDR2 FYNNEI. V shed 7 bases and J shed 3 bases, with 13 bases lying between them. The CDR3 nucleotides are TGTGCCAGCACGTGGGCAGACCCCAATCAGCCCCAGCATTTT. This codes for CASTWADPNQPQHF.

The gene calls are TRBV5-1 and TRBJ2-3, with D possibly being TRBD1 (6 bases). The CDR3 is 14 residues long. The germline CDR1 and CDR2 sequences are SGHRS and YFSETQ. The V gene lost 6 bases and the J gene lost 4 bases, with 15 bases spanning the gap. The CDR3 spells CASTPGQLPDTQYF. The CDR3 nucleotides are TGCGCCAGCACCCCAGGACAGCTACCAGATACGCAGTATTTT. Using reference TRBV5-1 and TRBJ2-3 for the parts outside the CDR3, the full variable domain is KAGVTQTPRYLIKTRGQQVTLSCSPISGHRSVSWYQQTPGQGLQFLFEYFSETQRNKGNFPGRFSGRQFSNSRSEMNVSTLELGDSALYLCASTPGQLPDTQYFGPGTRLTVL.

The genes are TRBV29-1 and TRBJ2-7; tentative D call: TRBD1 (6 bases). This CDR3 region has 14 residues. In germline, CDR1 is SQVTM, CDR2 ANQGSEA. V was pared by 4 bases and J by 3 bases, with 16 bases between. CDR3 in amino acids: CSVGGRGPLYEQYF. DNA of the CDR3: TGCAGCGTTGGAGGCAGGGGTCCACTCTACGAGCAGTACTTC.

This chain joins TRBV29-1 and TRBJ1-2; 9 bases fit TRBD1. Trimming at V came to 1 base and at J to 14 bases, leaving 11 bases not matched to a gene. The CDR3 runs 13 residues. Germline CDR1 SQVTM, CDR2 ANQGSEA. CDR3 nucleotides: TGCAGCGTTGAAGGAGGACAGGGGCTTGGGGAAACCTTC. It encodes CSVEGGQGLGETF.

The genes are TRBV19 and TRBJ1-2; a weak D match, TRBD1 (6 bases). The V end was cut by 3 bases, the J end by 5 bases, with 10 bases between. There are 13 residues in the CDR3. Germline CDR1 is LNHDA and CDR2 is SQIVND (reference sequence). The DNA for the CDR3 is TGTGCCAGTAGTATTGGACAGCAGTATGGCTACACCTTC. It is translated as CASSIGQQYGYTF.

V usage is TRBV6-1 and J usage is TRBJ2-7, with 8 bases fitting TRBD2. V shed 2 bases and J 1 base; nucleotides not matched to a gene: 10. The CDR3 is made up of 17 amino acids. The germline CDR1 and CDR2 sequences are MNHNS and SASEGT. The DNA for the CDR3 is TGTGCCAGCAGTGAACGAAAAGCGGGAGTACGGTCCTACGAGCAGTACTTC. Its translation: CASSERKAGVRSYEQYF.

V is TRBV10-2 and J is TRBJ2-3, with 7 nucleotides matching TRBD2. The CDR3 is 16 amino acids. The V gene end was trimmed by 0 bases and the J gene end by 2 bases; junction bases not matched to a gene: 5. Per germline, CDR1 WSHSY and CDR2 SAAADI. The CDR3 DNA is TGCGCCAGCAGTGAGTCTAGCGGGTTAAACACAGATACGCAGTATTTT. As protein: CASSESSGLNTDTQYF.

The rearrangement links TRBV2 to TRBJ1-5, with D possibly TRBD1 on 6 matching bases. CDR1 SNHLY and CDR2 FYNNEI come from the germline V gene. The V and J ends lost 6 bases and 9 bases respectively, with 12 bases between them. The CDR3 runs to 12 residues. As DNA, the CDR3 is TGTGCCAGCAGAGGTGGGGGCCGGCCCCAGCATTTT. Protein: CASRGGGRPQHF.

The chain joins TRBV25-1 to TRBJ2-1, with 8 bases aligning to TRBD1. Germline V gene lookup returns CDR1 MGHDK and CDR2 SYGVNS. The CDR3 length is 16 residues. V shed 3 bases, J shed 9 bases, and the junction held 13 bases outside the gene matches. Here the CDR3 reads CASSDSGQAPPGEQFF. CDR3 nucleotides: TGTGCCAGCAGTGACTCGGGACAGGCCCCTCCCGGTGAGCAGTTCTTC.

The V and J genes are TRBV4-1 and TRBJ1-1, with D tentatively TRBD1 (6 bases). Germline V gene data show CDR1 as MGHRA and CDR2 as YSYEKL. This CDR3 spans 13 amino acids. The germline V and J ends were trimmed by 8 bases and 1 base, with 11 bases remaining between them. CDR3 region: CASRDISNTEAFF. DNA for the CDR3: TGCGCCAGCCGGGACATCTCGAACACTGAAGCTTTCTTT.

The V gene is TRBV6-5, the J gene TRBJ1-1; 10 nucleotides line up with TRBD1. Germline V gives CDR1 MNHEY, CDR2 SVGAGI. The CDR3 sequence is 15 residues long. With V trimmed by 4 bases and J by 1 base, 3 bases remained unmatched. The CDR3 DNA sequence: TGTGCCAGCAGTTGGGGGACAGGGGAGAACACTGAAGCTTTCTTT. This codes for CASSWGTGENTEAFF.

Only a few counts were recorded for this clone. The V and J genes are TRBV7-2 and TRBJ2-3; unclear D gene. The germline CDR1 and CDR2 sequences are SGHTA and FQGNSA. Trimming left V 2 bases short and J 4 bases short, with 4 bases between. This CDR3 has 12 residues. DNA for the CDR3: TGTGCCAGCAGCTTATTCGCAGATACGCAGTATTTT. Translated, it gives CASSLFADTQYF.

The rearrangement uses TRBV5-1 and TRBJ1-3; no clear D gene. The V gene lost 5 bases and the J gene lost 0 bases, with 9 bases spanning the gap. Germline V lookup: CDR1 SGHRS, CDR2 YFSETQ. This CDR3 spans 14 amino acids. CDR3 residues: CASRVQSSGNTIYF. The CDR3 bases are TGCGCCAGCAGGGTACAGAGCTCTGGAAACACCATATATTTT.

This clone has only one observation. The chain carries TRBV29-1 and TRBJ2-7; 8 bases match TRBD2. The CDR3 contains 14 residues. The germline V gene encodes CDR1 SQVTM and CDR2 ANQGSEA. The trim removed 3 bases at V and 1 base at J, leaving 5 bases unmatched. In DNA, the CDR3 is TGCAGCGTTGAGGGTAGCGGGGAATCCTACGAGCAGTACTTC. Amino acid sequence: CSVEGSGESYEQYF.

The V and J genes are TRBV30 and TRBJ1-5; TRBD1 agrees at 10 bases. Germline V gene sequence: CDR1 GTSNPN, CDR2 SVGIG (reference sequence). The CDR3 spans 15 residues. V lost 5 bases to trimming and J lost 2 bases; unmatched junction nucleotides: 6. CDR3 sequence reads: CAWSRDRGGNQPQHF. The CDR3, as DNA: TGTGCCTGGTCCCGGGACAGGGGTGGCAATCAGCCCCAGCATTTT.

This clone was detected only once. The CDR3 DNA follows: TGCAGCGTTGGTCTAGCAGAGGAGCAGTTCTTC. Encoded protein: CSVGLAEEQFF. This sequence joins TRBV29-1 and TRBJ2-1, with D maybe TRBD2 (5 bases). This CDR3 has 11 residues. CDR1 and CDR2 (germline): SQVTM, ANQGSEA. Trimming pared 4 bases from V and 10 bases from J, leaving 11 bases between.

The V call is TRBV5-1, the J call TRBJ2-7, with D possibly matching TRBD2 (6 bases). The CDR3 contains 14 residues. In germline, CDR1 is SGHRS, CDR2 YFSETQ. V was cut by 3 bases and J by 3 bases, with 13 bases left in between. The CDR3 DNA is TGCGCCAGCAGCTGGGCGGGACCCGACTACGAGCAGTACTTC. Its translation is CASSWAGPDYEQYF.

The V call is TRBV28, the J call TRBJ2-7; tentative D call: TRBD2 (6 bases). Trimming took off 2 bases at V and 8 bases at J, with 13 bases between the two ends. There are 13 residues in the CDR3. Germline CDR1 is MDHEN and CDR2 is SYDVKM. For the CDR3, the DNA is TGTGCCAGCAGTTTAGTCAGCGCGGGGAAGCAGTACTTC. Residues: CASSLVSAGKQYF.

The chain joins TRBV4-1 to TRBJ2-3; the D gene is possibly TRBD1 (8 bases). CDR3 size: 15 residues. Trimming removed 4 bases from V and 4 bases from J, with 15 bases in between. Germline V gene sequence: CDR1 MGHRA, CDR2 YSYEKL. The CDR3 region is CASSRETGGADTQYF. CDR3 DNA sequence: TGCGCCAGCAGCCGAGAAACAGGGGGGGCAGATACGCAGTATTTT.

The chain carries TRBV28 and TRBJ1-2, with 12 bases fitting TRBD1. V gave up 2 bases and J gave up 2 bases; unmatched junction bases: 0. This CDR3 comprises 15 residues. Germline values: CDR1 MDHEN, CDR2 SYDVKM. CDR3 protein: CASSLGTGGNYGYTF. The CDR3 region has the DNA TGTGCCAGCAGTTTAGGGACAGGGGGCAACTATGGCTACACCTTC.

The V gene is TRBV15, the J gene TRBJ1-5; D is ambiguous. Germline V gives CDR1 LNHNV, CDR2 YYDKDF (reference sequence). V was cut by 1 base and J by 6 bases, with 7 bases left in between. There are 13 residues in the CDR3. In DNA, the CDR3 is TGTGCCACCAGCAGAGGACGGGGTCAGCCCCAGCATTTT. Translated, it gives CATSRGRGQPQHF.

The CDR3 sequence is CSVRGTSRMGPDTQYF. Here the CDR3 DNA reads TGCAGCGTGCGTGGGACATCGAGAATGGGCCCAGATACGCAGTATTTT. The rearrangement links TRBV29-1 to TRBJ2-3, with D tentatively TRBD1 (6 bases). V was pared by 6 bases and J by 4 bases, with 23 bases between. The CDR3 consists of 16 residues. The V gene's germline CDR1 is SQVTM and CDR2 ANQGSEA.

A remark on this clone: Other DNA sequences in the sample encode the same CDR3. The CDR3 region is CASSQTSGRLTDTQYF. As DNA, the CDR3 is TGCGCCAGCAGCCAGACTAGCGGGAGATTAACAGATACGCAGTATTTT. The rearrangement uses TRBV4-3 and TRBJ2-3; 12 bases map to TRBD2. This CDR3 contains 16 residues. The V gene's germline CDR1 is LGHNA and CDR2 YSLEER. V dropped 3 bases and J dropped 3; count of bases not matched to a gene: 4.